These 20 T cell receptor beta chains were sequenced from one sample in a study of CD8 T cells in Susac syndrome (dated by TCRdb to about 2019). Library preparation used the immunoSEQ multiplex PCR assay. RNA was extracted with the RNeasy kit and roughly 0.45 to 1 ug was reverse transcribed using random hexamers. The raw public reads went through TCRdb reprocessing: fastp at Q25, MiXCR clone calling, in-frame beta chains kept. Each CDR3 protein gets just one entry, which takes the most common genes and DNA from the rows behind it. This sample lists 250,000 to 350,000 distinct CDR3 sequences; approximately 85% were detected once. The ten largest clones represent about 0.11% of the sample. The sample comprised CD8+ T cells from PBMCs. Receptor source: a human donor with multiple sclerosis.

This chain links TRBV5-1 with TRBJ2-2; 15 nucleotides line up with TRBD2. J gave up 4 bases and V 4 bases, and 5 bases lay outside the gene matches. CDR3 size: 17 residues. The germline gives CDR1 SGHRS, CDR2 YFSETQ. DNA for the CDR3: TGCGCCAGCAGCACGGGACTAGCGGGAGGTCGCACCGGGGAGCTGTTTTTT. Its translation: CASSTGLAGGRTGELFF.

This clonotype was detected only a few times. The V and J genes are TRBV7-9 and TRBJ2-7; D unclear. V lost 3 bases, J lost 4 bases, and 10 bases lay in between. The germline V gene encodes CDR1 SEHNR and CDR2 FQNEAQ (reference sequence). The CDR3 is 13 residues long. CDR3 region: CASSFVGGYEQYF. In nucleotides, the CDR3 is TGTGCCAGCAGCTTCGTGGGTGGATACGAGCAGTACTTC.

J is TRBJ1-1 and V is TRBV9; D call uncertain. Germline V gives CDR1 SGDLS, CDR2 YYNGEE. V was pared by 0 bases and J by 1 base, with 10 bases between. The CDR3 spans 15 residues. CDR3 protein: CASSVGGTANTEAFF. The CDR3 bases are TGTGCCAGCAGCGTAGGAGGAACAGCGAACACTGAAGCTTTCTTT.

The rearrangement uses TRBV5-4 and TRBJ2-1, with 9 bases lining up with TRBD2. The CDR3 runs to 15 residues. Germline assignment: CDR1 SGHNT and CDR2 YYREEE (reference sequence). V gave up 6 bases and J gave up 8 bases; unmatched junction bases: 12. CDR3 nucleotide sequence: TGTGCCAGCATTAAAATAGCGGGAGAGGCCCATGAGCAGTTCTTC. Its translation is CASIKIAGEAHEQFF.

The V gene is TRBV20-1, the J gene TRBJ1-2, with no clear D. V was clipped by 1 base and J by 3 bases, with 15 bases between them. This CDR3 contains 15 residues. The germline V gene encodes CDR1 DFQATT and CDR2 SNEGSKA (reference sequence). In DNA, the CDR3 is TGCAGTGCTAGAGTCGAGGGCCTCGAAGACTATGGCTACACCTTC. Translated, it gives CSARVEGLEDYGYTF.

Remarks on this clonotype: Relative to the germline gene, one junction end is altered; a read error may explain this. The chain couples TRBV25-1 to TRBJ1-2; TRBD1 matches 8 bases. Germline-derived CDR1 and CDR2 are MGHDK and SYGVNS. The CDR3 is made up of 13 amino acids. The CDR3 reads CASSWTGRDGCTF. CDR3 bases: TGTGCCAGCAGTTGGACAGGGAGGGATGGCTGCACCTTC.

V and J are TRBV29-1 and TRBJ2-2; D might be TRBD1 or TRBD2, each matching 5 bases. V was cut by 6 bases and J by 6 bases, with 20 bases left in between. Germline V CDR1 and CDR2: SQVTM, ANQGSEA. CDR3 size: 15 residues. In DNA, the CDR3 is TGCAGCGTGGGGGAAGCGGCCCGACGCGCCGGGGAGCTGTTTTTT. Protein sequence: CSVGEAARRAGELFF.

J is TRBJ2-7 and V is TRBV20-1, with 11 nucleotides matching TRBD2. V shed 4 bases and J 4 bases; nucleotides not matched to a gene: 3. Germline assignment: CDR1 DFQATT and CDR2 SNEGSKA (reference sequence). The CDR3 has 13 amino acids. CDR3 region: CSAISGRVYEQYF. The CDR3 DNA is TGCAGTGCTATTAGCGGGAGGGTTTACGAGCAGTACTTC.

The chain carries TRBV28 and TRBJ1-5; weak D call: TRBD1 (5 bases). CDR3 length equals 16 residues. Germline loops: CDR1 MDHEN, CDR2 SYDVKM. The V end was cut by 5 bases, the J end by 5 bases, with 19 bases between. CDR3 nucleotide sequence: TGTGCCAGCAGTCTCCGGGGCACAACCCTCTATCAGCCCCAGCATTTT. Protein: CASSLRGTTLYQPQHF.

The rearrangement joins TRBV12-3 or TRBV12-4 to TRBJ1-1; D is perhaps TRBD1 (5 bases). The V and J ends lost 3 bases and 4 bases respectively, with 9 bases between them. There are 13 residues in the CDR3. The CDR3 region has the DNA TGTGCCAGCAGTTTTGGGGCAGCCACTGAAGCTTTCTTT. Amino acid sequence: CASSFGAATEAFF.

The chain employs TRBV30 and TRBJ2-2; D is unresolved. The CDR3 runs to 10 residues. Trimming stripped 7 bases from V and 1 base from J, with 1 base between. Germline V gene sequence: CDR1 GTSNPN, CDR2 SVGIG (reference sequence). The CDR3 DNA follows: TGTGCCTTGAACACCGGGGAGCTGTTTTTT. It translates to CALNTGELFF.

This clonotype was recorded a few times. The genes are TRBV6-1 and TRBJ2-1; 9 bases are shared with TRBD2. Germline assignment: CDR1 MNHNS and CDR2 SASEGT. J lost 9 bases, V lost 8 bases, and 8 bases had no gene match. The CDR3 covers 13 residues. The CDR3: CASWAGGRGEQFF. The CDR3 coding sequence is TGTGCCAGCTGGGCGGGAGGGCGAGGTGAGCAGTTCTTC.

This clonotype occurred a few times. This chain connects TRBV7-3 to TRBJ2-1, with D possibly being TRBD2 (6 bases). The germline V gene has CDR1 SGHTA and CDR2 FQGTGA. This CDR3 is 13 amino acids long. Trimming took off 5 bases at V and 5 bases at J, with 10 bases between the two ends. As DNA, the CDR3 is TGTGCCAGCAGCCCGAGACTAGACAATGAGCAGTTCTTC. This translates into CASSPRLDNEQFF.

This clonotype has a single count. The CDR3 sequence: CASSPRTGPREQYF. CDR3 bases: TGTGCCAGCAGTCCCCGGACAGGGCCTCGCGAGCAGTACTTC. This chain links TRBV27 with TRBJ2-7; 8 bases are shared with TRBD1. The CDR3 runs 14 residues. Germline loops: CDR1 MNHEY, CDR2 SMNVEV (reference sequence). Losses at the gene ends were 5 bases for V and 6 bases for J; bases not matched to a gene: 9.

V and J are TRBV19 and TRBJ2-7; D is ambiguous. The germline V gene has CDR1 LNHDA and CDR2 SQIVND (reference sequence). Trimming stripped 5 bases from V and 7 bases from J, with 15 bases between. The CDR3 length is 13 residues. CDR3 in amino acids: CASSPTEDWEQYF. CDR3 nucleotide sequence: TGTGCCAGTAGTCCCACCGAGGATTGGGAGCAGTACTTC.

The V and J genes are TRBV11-2 and TRBJ2-1; unclear D gene. CDR1 and CDR2 from the germline V gene are SGHAT and FQNNGV. CDR3 length equals 15 residues. The V end lost 3 bases, the J end lost 0 bases, and 9 bases lay between the germline ends. In DNA form, the CDR3 reads TGTGCCAGCAGCTTGACCGCGAGCTCCTACAATGAGCAGTTCTTC. This codes for CASSLTASSYNEQFF.

This chain joins TRBV12-3 or TRBV12-4 and TRBJ2-5; TRBD1 aligns across 8 bases. Trimming cost V 8 bases and J 3 bases; bases outside gene matches: 14. The CDR3 is 16 residues long. The CDR3 region is CASSSHGTGVEETQYF. In DNA form, the CDR3 reads TGTGCCAGCTCCTCCCACGGGACAGGAGTTGAAGAGACCCAGTACTTC.

The J gene is TRBJ2-3, the V gene TRBV13; 8 bases are shared with TRBD2. CDR1 PRHDT and CDR2 FYEKMQ come from the germline V gene (reference sequence). V was clipped by 5 bases and J by 4 bases; unmatched bases: 2. The CDR3 has 13 residues. The CDR3 DNA follows: TGTGCCAGCAGCGAGCGGGGGCCAGATACGCAGTATTTT. It is translated as CASSERGPDTQYF.

The V call is TRBV6-5, the J call TRBJ1-6; a possible D gene is TRBD1 (6 bases). This CDR3 comprises 17 residues. Germline lookup yields CDR1 MNHEY and CDR2 SVGAGI. Trimming removed 2 bases at V and 1 base at J, with 12 bases between. This CDR3 reads CASSYGGGLSYNSPLHF. CDR3 nucleotides: TGTGCCAGCAGTTACGGAGGGGGGTTGTCCTATAATTCACCCCTCCACTTT.

This clonotype was seen only once. The chain links TRBV7-9 to TRBJ2-7, with TRBD1 as a possible D gene (5 bases). The CDR3 has 13 amino acids. The germline gives CDR1 SEHNR, CDR2 FQNEAQ (reference sequence). V shed 6 bases and J shed 1 base, with 10 bases lying between them. This CDR3 is CASRGVLSYEQYF. CDR3 DNA sequence: TGTGCCAGCAGAGGGGTGTTATCCTACGAGCAGTACTTC.